The 20 T cell receptor beta chains presented below share a single source sample, sequenced in a study of T-cell memory formation after mild COVID-19 (dated by TCRdb to the early 2020s). Library method: 5' RACE. Sequencer: Illumina NovaSeq 6000. TCRdb handled the public reads itself, with Q25 trimming in fastp and clone calling in MiXCR, and kept productive beta chains. Every entry covers one CDR3 protein and lists the most common genes and DNA from its rows. Recorded for this sample are around 320,000 distinct CDR3 sequences; 25% to 30% of them occurred a single time. The top ten hold roughly 13% of the sample. Specimen: PBMCs or a T cell subset sorted from them (not recorded which). These receptors all come from an adult woman who had mild COVID-19 (a few samples of this study predate the infection). The sample titles of this study are shuffled in the database, so cell type and time point are left out; the donor was told from shared clones.

V and J are TRBV18 and TRBJ2-7; D is possibly TRBD2 (6 bases). The ends were cut back, 3 bases at V and 1 base at J, with 19 bases in the middle. Germline V lookup: CDR1 KGHSH, CDR2 LQKENI. The CDR3 is 17 amino acids. The CDR3 reads CASSPDGRASVSYEQYF. The CDR3 DNA reads TGTGCCAGCTCACCGGATGGTAGAGCTAGCGTTTCCTACGAGCAGTACTTC.

V usage is TRBV29-1 and J usage is TRBJ2-1; D is possibly TRBD1 (6 bases). V was pared by 2 bases and J by 6 bases, with 20 bases between. Germline V lookup: CDR1 SQVTM, CDR2 ANQGSEA. This CDR3 has 16 residues. The CDR3: CSVEKMTGGLRNEQFF. The CDR3 nucleotides read TGCAGCGTTGAAAAGATGACAGGAGGACTCCGCAATGAGCAGTTCTTC.

The V gene is TRBV12-3 or TRBV12-4, the J gene TRBJ1-5; 9 bases are a match to TRBD1. The J segment lost 6 bases and the V segment lost 7 bases, leaving 7 bases of the junction unmatched. The CDR3 totals 14 residues. The CDR3 here is CASTLQGAFQPQHF. CDR3 bases: TGTGCCAGCACCCTACAGGGGGCCTTTCAGCCCCAGCATTTT.

The V gene is TRBV20-1, the J gene TRBJ2-7; D may be TRBD2 (5 bases). Germline CDR1 reads DFQATT; CDR2 reads SNEGSKA (reference sequence). The germline V and J ends were trimmed by 1 base and 3 bases, with 7 bases remaining between them. The CDR3 totals 12 residues. This CDR3 reads CSARGTYYEQYF. Here the CDR3 DNA reads TGCAGTGCTAGAGGGACTTACTACGAGCAGTACTTC.

V usage is TRBV20-1 and J usage is TRBJ1-1, with D uncertain. V was clipped by 2 bases and J by 6 bases, with 7 bases between them. This CDR3 is built from 11 residues. Germline V gives CDR1 DFQATT, CDR2 SNEGSKA (reference sequence). The DNA for the CDR3 is TGCAGTGCTAGACGACACCCTGAAGCTTTCTTT. It is translated as CSARRHPEAFF.

This clonotype was observed a handful of times. The chain combines TRBV15 with TRBJ2-7; a possible D gene is TRBD2 (5 bases). Germline-derived CDR1 and CDR2 are LNHNV and YYDKDF (reference sequence). Deletions cut 11 bases from V and 5 bases from J, with 16 bases between. CDR3 length: 12 amino acids. The CDR3, as DNA: TGTGCCTCCGGGAACGGGTGGGACGAGCAGTACTTC. It translates to CASGNGWDEQYF.

Many counts were recorded for this clonotype. The rearrangement uses TRBV24-1 and TRBJ2-3, with TRBD2 matching 11 bases. Germline V gene data show CDR1 as KGHDR and CDR2 as SFDVKD. The V and J ends lost 0 bases and 5 bases, in that order; junction bases with no gene match: 0. CDR3 length: 15 amino acids. The chain's CDR3 is CATSDLGTSGDTQYF. In DNA form, the CDR3 reads TGTGCCACCAGTGATTTGGGGACTAGCGGAGATACGCAGTATTTT.

The V and J genes are TRBV19 and TRBJ2-1; the D gene is possibly TRBD2 (5 bases). Germline V gene lookup returns CDR1 LNHDA and CDR2 SQIVND (reference sequence). V lost 6 bases and J lost 6, with 12 bases in between. This CDR3 region has 13 residues. DNA for the CDR3: TGTGCCAGTAGCCCCCCGGAGGCCAATGAGCAGTTCTTC. Its translation is CASSPPEANEQFF.

V gene TRBV11-2 combines with J gene TRBJ2-6, with 7 bases fitting TRBD1. The CDR3 is made up of 20 amino acids. CDR1 is SGHAT, CDR2 FQNNGV, per germline. V gave up 5 bases and J gave up 0 bases; unmatched junction bases: 16. CDR3 sequence: CASSHPGTASLSSGANVLTF. The CDR3, as DNA: TGTGCCAGCAGCCACCCGGGGACAGCCAGCTTGTCCTCTGGGGCCAACGTCCTGACTTTC.

The chain employs TRBV4-3 and TRBJ1-2, with 9 bases matching TRBD1. Germline loops: CDR1 LGHNA, CDR2 YSLEER. The CDR3 length is 16 residues. With 0 bases clipped from V and 8 bases from J, the junction kept 10 bases outside the gene matches. CDR3 coding DNA: TGCGCCAGCAGCCAAGATCCGGGACAGGGATCGGCCGGCTACACCTTC. Translating it yields CASSQDPGQGSAGYTF.

This chain joins TRBV11-2 and TRBJ2-3, with D perhaps being TRBD1 or TRBD2 (5 bases each). Germline CDR1 is SGHAT and CDR2 is FQNNGV. The CDR3 runs 14 residues. Trimming took off 1 base at V and 3 bases at J, with 8 bases between the two ends. The DNA for the CDR3 is TGTGCCAGCAGCTTAGCCAGGGAGACAGATACGCAGTATTTT. Residues: CASSLARETDTQYF.

CDR3 amino acids: CSARDLGTDVYEQYF. The CDR3 region has the DNA TGCAGTGCTAGAGATTTGGGGACAGACGTCTACGAGCAGTACTTC. The rearrangement joins TRBV20-1 to TRBJ2-7, with 7 bases lining up with TRBD1. The V segment lost 0 bases and the J segment 3 bases; nucleotides outside the gene matches: 8. Germline CDR1 DFQATT, CDR2 SNEGSKA (reference sequence). The CDR3 runs to 15 residues.

The chain has TRBV10-2 and TRBJ1-6; a weak D match, TRBD1 (5 bases). The germline gives CDR1 WSHSY, CDR2 SAAADI. The CDR3 extends over 17 amino acids. The V end lost 2 bases, the J end lost 9 bases, and 20 bases lay between the germline ends. The CDR3 sequence is CASSEAGGGTTFSPLHF. The CDR3 DNA reads TGCGCCAGCAGTGAGGCTGGCGGGGGGACTACTTTTTCACCCCTCCACTTT.

In its sample, this clonotype was seen a few times. The DNA for the CDR3 is TGTGCCAGCAGCAACGGACCCCGGTCCGGGGAGCTGTTTTTT. Its translation is CASSNGPRSGELFF. J is TRBJ2-2 and V is TRBV9; D uncertain. Per the germline V gene, CDR1 is SGDLS and CDR2 is YYNGEE. This CDR3 is built from 14 residues. V lost 4 bases to trimming and J lost 6 bases, with 13 bases between them.

The table lists this clonotype with a few counts. This rearrangement joins TRBV6-6 to TRBJ2-7; 10 positions match TRBD1. CDR3 length equals 16 residues. Trimming took 6 bases from V and 5 from J; bases not matched to a gene: 13. The germline gives CDR1 MNHNY, CDR2 SVGAGI (reference sequence). CDR3 residues: CASSRPSGTGADEQYF. The DNA of the CDR3 is TGTGCCAGCAGCCGCCCGAGCGGGACAGGGGCGGACGAGCAGTACTTC.

The chain combines TRBV7-6 with TRBJ2-3; a weak D match, TRBD2 (6 bases). V was trimmed by 1 base and J by 6 bases, leaving 23 bases between them. Per the germline V gene, CDR1 is SGHVS and CDR2 is FNYEAQ. This CDR3 is built from 18 residues. The chain's CDR3 is CASSLGAPGLPPTDTQYF. The DNA for the CDR3 is TGTGCCAGCAGCTTAGGCGCACCGGGACTGCCTCCCACGGATACGCAGTATTTT. The full variable domain, completed using reference TRBV7-6 and TRBJ2-3, is GAGVSQSPRYKVTKRGQDVALRCDPISGHVSLYWYRQALGQGPEFLTYFNYEAQQDKSGLPNDRFSAERPEGSISTLTIQRTEQRDSAMYRCASSLGAPGLPPTDTQYFGPGTRLTVL.

The chain has TRBV20-1 and TRBJ2-4, with TRBD2 matching 10 bases. Germline V gene sequence: CDR1 DFQATT, CDR2 SNEGSKA (reference sequence). Germline trimming cut 5 bases from V and 1 base from J; bases unmatched to any gene: 5. The CDR3 runs to 15 residues. CDR3 region: CSAQNSGRAKNIQYF. The CDR3 DNA sequence: TGCAGTGCTCAAAATAGCGGGAGGGCCAAAAACATTCAGTACTTC.

V and J are TRBV10-3 and TRBJ2-5; TRBD2 is a possible D gene (6 bases). V lost 5 bases to trimming and J lost 1 base, with 11 bases between them. CDR3 size: 14 residues. Germline loops: CDR1 ENHRY, CDR2 SYGVKD. The CDR3, as DNA: TGTGCCATCAGTACCCGGGACTTCCAAGAGACCCAGTACTTC. Residues: CAISTRDFQETQYF.

The rearrangement joins TRBV6-5 to TRBJ2-6; 15 bases line up with TRBD2. Germline V gene lookup returns CDR1 MNHEY and CDR2 SVGAGI. Losses at the gene ends were 8 bases for V and 4 bases for J; bases not matched to a gene: 3. This CDR3 spans 16 amino acids. The CDR3 nucleotides are TGTGCCAGCGGACTAGCGGGGGGGTCCGGGGCCAACGTCCTGACTTTC. Residues: CASGLAGGSGANVLTF.

The V gene is TRBV4-3, the J gene TRBJ2-2; D remains ambiguous. The germline gives CDR1 LGHNA, CDR2 YSLEER. This CDR3 is 15 amino acids long. V gave up 1 base and J gave up 6 bases, with 12 bases separating them. CDR3 DNA: TGCGCCAGCAGCCAAGCTAACTCGGTGTCCGGGGAGCTGTTTTTT. Translation gives CASSQANSVSGELFF.